Presented here are 30 T cell receptor beta chains from one specimen sequenced in a study of regulatory T cells in long-lasting Graves disease (dated by TCRdb to the early 2020s). Sample time point, as interpreted from the label and publication: persistent/refractory GD, antithyroid drugs over 5 years with positive TRAb. For both TCR sequencing and RNA sequencing, RNA was extracted from PBMCs using TRIzol. The library was built by means of multiplex PCR. Sequencing took place on an Illumina HiSeq 4000. CDR3 regions were amplified by Arm-PCR with iRepertoire HTBI primers to construct TCR beta libraries. TCRdb reran the public reads through fastp at Q25 and MiXCR, keeping productive beta chains. Every entry covers one CDR3 protein and lists the most common genes and DNA from its rows. Present in this sample are a few hundred thousand distinct CDR3 sequences, 20% to 25% of which were seen just once. In total, the top ten clones hold roughly 56% of the sample.

This sample comprised peripheral blood mononuclear cells (PBMCs), obtained when the disease was refractory, from a patient treated with antithyroid drugs. These receptors were obtained from a female donor with Graves disease.

This rearrangement joins TRBV20-1 to TRBJ1-5; 11 positions agree with TRBD1. CDR3 length: 14 residues. In germline, CDR1 is DFQATT, CDR2 SNEGSKA (reference sequence). Trimming cost V 5 bases and J 5 bases; bases outside gene matches: 5. CDR3 sequence reads: CSAGQDRGHQPQHF. CDR3 nucleotides: TGCAGTGCTGGACAGGACAGGGGGCATCAGCCCCAGCATTTT.

This clonotype was seen repeatedly, ten times or more. The J gene is TRBJ1-2, the V gene TRBV3-1; TRBD1 agrees at 7 bases. This CDR3 region has 13 residues. Germline V gene lookup returns CDR1 LGHDT and CDR2 YNNKEL (reference sequence). The ends lost 4 bases at V and 8 bases at J; junction bases unmatched: 7. In nucleotides, the CDR3 is TGTGCCAGCAGCCGCGGACAGGAGGGCGGCTACACCTTC. This encodes CASSRGQEGGYTF.

V usage is TRBV4-3 and J usage is TRBJ2-2; no clear D gene. The CDR3 has 15 residues. Germline CDR1 LGHNA, CDR2 YSLEER. Trimming shortened V by 0 bases and J by 4 bases, and 9 bases separated the two germline ends. CDR3 loop: CASSQDGPGTGELFF. CDR3 in DNA: TGCGCCAGCAGCCAAGATGGTCCTGGCACCGGGGAGCTGTTTTTT.

This rearrangement joins TRBV28 to TRBJ2-2; no clear D. The CDR3 sequence is 14 residues long. The V gene's germline CDR1 is MDHEN and CDR2 SYDVKM. Trimming pared 1 base from V and 6 bases from J, leaving 9 bases between. DNA of the CDR3: TGTGCCAGCAGTTTATCACTATCTCCCGGGGAGCTGTTTTTT. Translation gives CASSLSLSPGELFF.

The chain employs TRBV5-1 and TRBJ2-7; TRBD2 might be the D (6 bases). The CDR3 contains 16 residues. Trimming left V 0 bases short and J 2 bases short, with 15 bases between. Germline CDR1 SGHRS, CDR2 YFSETQ. CDR3 protein: CASSLETIPGAYEQYF. The CDR3 DNA is TGCGCCAGCAGCTTGGAGACTATCCCGGGGGCCTACGAGCAGTACTTC.

V is TRBV7-2 and J is TRBJ2-2; D call uncertain. Germline V lookup: CDR1 SGHTA, CDR2 FQGNSA. Trimming removed 8 bases at V and 1 base at J, with 11 bases between. The CDR3 runs 14 residues. The CDR3 is CASGAILNTGELFF. CDR3 coding DNA: TGTGCCAGCGGAGCTATCCTGAACACCGGGGAGCTGTTTTTT.

V usage is TRBV5-6 and J usage is TRBJ1-2, with D unresolved. Looked up from germline, CDR1 is SGHDT and CDR2 is YYEEEE. V lost 3 bases, J lost 5 bases, and 17 bases lay in between. The CDR3 loop spans 15 amino acids. CDR3 amino acids: CASSSLSAIAYGYTF. The CDR3 DNA follows: TGTGCCAGCAGCTCCCTATCAGCTATCGCTTATGGCTACACCTTC.

This clonotype has ten or more counts. The rearrangement links TRBV28 to TRBJ1-1; possible D gene TRBD1, 6 bases. The CDR3 contains 15 residues. V lost 5 bases and J lost 4, with 17 bases in between. Germline V CDR1 and CDR2: MDHEN, SYDVKM. The CDR3 spells CASSAQDRGSTEAFF. CDR3 in DNA: TGTGCCAGCAGTGCGCAGGACAGAGGAAGCACTGAAGCTTTCTTT.

At least ten counts were recorded for this clonotype. This sequence joins TRBV6-1 and TRBJ1-4, with TRBD1 identical over 8 bases. Germline CDR1 is MNHNS and CDR2 is SASEGT. This CDR3 spans 13 amino acids. V trimming: 6 bases; J trimming: 8 bases; junction bases outside the gene matches: 5. The CDR3 DNA follows: TGTGCCAGCAGCGGACAGGGAGGCGAAAAACTGTTTTTT. It encodes CASSGQGGEKLFF.

In this sample, this clonotype turned up a few times. The chain combines TRBV29-1 with TRBJ1-4; 8 bases align to TRBD1. The germline V gene encodes CDR1 SQVTM and CDR2 ANQGSEA. The CDR3 loop spans 13 amino acids. J was trimmed by 8 bases and V by 4 bases; bases with no gene match: 6. CDR3 bases: TGCAGCGTTGGAATGACAGGGGTAGAAAAACTGTTTTTT. This sequence encodes CSVGMTGVEKLFF.

In this sample, this clonotype turned up a few times. This chain joins TRBV5-1 and TRBJ2-5; 7 nucleotides align to TRBD1. The V gene end was trimmed by 6 bases and the J gene end by 3 bases; junction bases not matched to a gene: 8. The CDR3 sequence is 14 residues long. Germline lookup yields CDR1 SGHRS and CDR2 YFSETQ. The CDR3 loop is CASTRSGQKETQYF. As DNA, the CDR3 is TGCGCCAGCACCCGATCGGGACAGAAAGAGACCCAGTACTTC.

The chain has TRBV4-2 and TRBJ2-5, with 7 bases identical to TRBD1. The germline gives CDR1 LGHNA, CDR2 YNFKEQ. The CDR3 sequence is 15 residues long. The junction had 4 bases not matched to a gene; V was cut back by 1 base and J by 2 bases. As DNA, the CDR3 is TGTGCCAGCAGCCAAGCCCCGGGACAGCAAGAGACCCAGTACTTC. It specifies CASSQAPGQQETQYF.

The chain employs TRBV13 and TRBJ2-1, with 14 bases matching TRBD2. V lost 5 bases and J lost 9; bases outside the gene matches: 9. In germline, CDR1 is PRHDT, CDR2 FYEKMQ (reference sequence). CDR3 length: 16 amino acids. DNA for the CDR3: TGTGCCAGCAGCAAGACTAGCGGGAGGGCCTTTGGTGAGCAGTTCTTC. This sequence encodes CASSKTSGRAFGEQFF.

This rearrangement joins TRBV27 to TRBJ1-5; the D is unclear. Germline V gene data show CDR1 as MNHEY and CDR2 as SMNVEV (reference sequence). This CDR3 is 13 amino acids long. Trimming left V 5 bases short and J 4 bases short, with 9 bases between. CDR3 bases: TGTGCCAGCAGTCCTACCCGTAATCAGCCCCAGCATTTT. This gives the protein CASSPTRNQPQHF.

This clonotype was observed a few times. J is TRBJ2-5 and V is TRBV27; 7 positions match TRBD2. CDR1 is MNHEY and CDR2 is SMNVEV in the germline V gene (reference sequence). J gave up 7 bases and V 2 bases, and 4 bases lay outside the gene matches. CDR3 length: 13 amino acids. DNA of the CDR3: TGTGCCAGCAGTTTAATAGGGAGGGGGACCCAGTACTTC. Its translation: CASSLIGRGTQYF.

The rearrangement uses TRBV30 and TRBJ2-1; D not certain. Per germline, CDR1 GTSNPN and CDR2 SVGIG (reference sequence). The CDR3 loop spans 14 amino acids. V was trimmed by 2 bases and J by 7 bases, leaving 15 bases between them. CDR3 region: CAWSLRATNNEQFF. The CDR3 coding sequence is TGTGCCTGGAGTCTCCGGGCCACGAATAATGAGCAGTTCTTC.

This clonotype came up a few times. The chain recombines TRBV12-3 or TRBV12-4 with TRBJ1-6; TRBD1 aligns across 7 bases. Trimming at V came to 5 bases and at J to 5 bases, leaving 6 bases not matched to a gene. CDR3 size: 15 residues. The CDR3 region is CASSPGTVNNSPLHF. CDR3 DNA: TGTGCCAGCAGTCCGGGGACAGTGAATAATTCACCCCTCCACTTT.

The rearrangement links TRBV5-4 to TRBJ1-2; D unresolved. V lost 0 bases to trimming and J lost 2 bases, with 11 bases between them. Germline lookup yields CDR1 SGHNT and CDR2 YYREEE (reference sequence). The CDR3 contains 15 residues. CDR3 in DNA: TGTGCCAGCAGCTTGGATCCATCTTCGAACTATGGCTACACCTTC. It codes for CASSLDPSSNYGYTF.

This clonotype turned up a few times. The chain uses TRBV7-2 and TRBJ2-3; 9 bases line up with TRBD2. This CDR3 is built from 15 residues. Germline V lookup: CDR1 SGHTA, CDR2 FQGNSA. V was clipped by 5 bases and J by 2 bases; unmatched bases: 5. In nucleotides, the CDR3 is TGTGCCAGCAGCGTGACTAGCGGAAACACAGATACGCAGTATTTT. The encoded protein is CASSVTSGNTDTQYF.

The chain combines TRBV30 with TRBJ1-1; D is possibly TRBD1 (5 bases). V was cut by 1 base and J by 1 base, with 10 bases left in between. This CDR3 contains 14 residues. Per germline, CDR1 GTSNPN and CDR2 SVGIG (reference sequence). CDR3 in amino acids: CAWSAGRENTEAFF. For the CDR3, the DNA is TGTGCCTGGAGTGCGGGCAGGGAGAACACTGAAGCTTTCTTT.

There are many counts of this clonotype. The rearrangement uses TRBV7-2 and TRBJ2-5; 12 positions agree with TRBD1. Per the germline V gene, CDR1 is SGHTA and CDR2 is FQGNSA. Trimming at V came to 6 bases and at J to 4 bases, leaving 6 bases not matched to a gene. The CDR3 runs to 15 residues. Here the CDR3 reads CASRFGTGGVETQYF. The CDR3 nucleotides are TGTGCCAGCAGGTTCGGGACAGGGGGCGTAGAGACCCAGTACTTC.

Note on this clonotype: At one end the junction does not follow the germline gene, possibly because of a read error. The chain joins TRBV6-2 or TRBV6-3 to TRBJ2-4, with D tentatively TRBD1 or TRBD2 (5 bases each). Germline V gives CDR1 MNHEY, CDR2 SVGEGT. The length of the CDR3 is 11 residues. The DNA for the CDR3 is TGTGCCAGCAGGGGACGGAACAGTCAGTACTTC. Its protein is CASRGRNSQYF.

This clonotype appeared many times. The rearrangement joins TRBV28 to TRBJ2-4, with TRBD1 matching over 7 bases. Trimming at V came to 5 bases and at J to 7 bases, leaving 11 bases not matched to a gene. The CDR3 consists of 15 residues. CDR1 and CDR2 from the germline V gene are MDHEN and SYDVKM. CDR3 sequence (DNA): TGTGCCAGCAGTCCCCTAGGGGGCCGAGGGAACATTCAGTACTTC. Translation: CASSPLGGRGNIQYF.

Comments on this clonotype: The limits of the CDR3 on the DNA are not certain, so only TCRdb's listed CDR3 is given. This chain uses TRBV15 with TRBJ2-2; TRBD2 reflects the table's D call only, with no check against the DNA. Germline V gene data show CDR1 as LNHNV and CDR2 as YYDKDF (reference sequence). The CDR3 length is 16 residues, termini included. This CDR3 reads CATSTFGSGVGGELFF.

The table lists this clonotype with many counts. The chain combines TRBV28 with TRBJ1-6, with 8 bases fitting TRBD1. V shed 3 bases and J 10 bases; nucleotides not matched to a gene: 8. There are 15 residues in the CDR3. Per the germline V gene, CDR1 is MDHEN and CDR2 is SYDVKM. The CDR3 sequence: CASSFVGTGYSPLHF. CDR3 nucleotides: TGTGCCAGCAGTTTTGTTGGGACAGGTTACTCACCCCTCCACTTT.

This clonotype appeared many times. The chain employs TRBV11-2 and TRBJ2-7; D uncertain. This CDR3 contains 12 residues. In germline, CDR1 is SGHAT, CDR2 FQNNGV. V lost 5 bases and J lost 6, with 11 bases in between. The DNA for the CDR3 is TGTGCCAGCAGCCCCCACCCCCTCGAGCAGTACTTC. This encodes CASSPHPLEQYF.

This chain connects TRBV20-1 to TRBJ1-1; 9 bases map to TRBD1. Trimming removed 0 bases from V and 5 bases from J; junction bases left unmatched: 7. Germline values: CDR1 DFQATT, CDR2 SNEGSKA (reference sequence). The CDR3 contains 15 residues. CDR3 sequence: CSARDGGTGRTEAFF. CDR3 bases: TGCAGTGCTAGAGATGGGGGGACAGGGCGGACTGAAGCTTTCTTT.

The CDR3 DNA follows: TGTGCCAGCAGTGAAGTAAAGGCCCTCTACAATGAGCAGTTCTTC. Protein: CASSEVKALYNEQFF. The V and J genes are TRBV6-1 and TRBJ2-1; D uncertain. CDR3 length equals 15 residues. The V end was cut by 1 base, the J end by 3 bases, with 10 bases between. From germline, CDR1 is MNHNS and CDR2 SASEGT.

This clonotype was found many times. The chain is built from TRBV3-1 and TRBJ2-4; a weak D match, TRBD2 (5 bases). Germline loops: CDR1 LGHDT, CDR2 YNNKEL (reference sequence). The CDR3 length is 14 residues. V was trimmed by 0 bases and J by 6 bases, leaving 9 bases between them. The DNA of the CDR3 is TGTGCCAGCAGCCAAGAAGGTGGAGGAAACATTCAGTACTTC. It specifies CASSQEGGGNIQYF.

The chain carries TRBV2 and TRBJ2-1; D may be TRBD1 (5 bases). Per germline, CDR1 SNHLY and CDR2 FYNNEI. The CDR3 consists of 23 residues. V lost 5 bases and J lost 0, with 35 bases in between. CDR3 bases: TGTGCCAGCAGTCACGCTGCCCCATCTCAGGGCTCAAAACCCACAAGCTCCTACAATGAGCAGTTCTTC. Protein sequence: CASSHAAPSQGSKPTSSYNEQFF.